This passage covers 8 T cell receptor beta chains from one sample sequenced in a study of technical replicates of blood from a handful of donors. Only in-frame clones appear in the TCRdb table, and some are missing; sequencing was by immunoSEQ multiplex PCR. The data show about 53,000 clones, with roughly 86% seen just once and roughly 5.8% held by the top ten. Sequencing was done on a sample of PBMCs. Source of these receptors: a human donor in good health. Some clones in this sample may be carry-over from other donors' samples.

The chain employs TRBV15 and TRBJ2-2, with D possibly TRBD2 on 5 matching bases. Germline V gene lookup returns CDR1 LNHNV and CDR2 YYDKDF (reference sequence). There are 15 residues in the CDR3. V was pared by 0 bases and J by 7 bases, with 12 bases between. The CDR3 region has the DNA TGTGCCACCAGCAGAGATTCTACGGGATTCGGGGAGCTGTTTTTT. Translation: CATSRDSTGFGELFF.

V usage is TRBV7-9 and J usage is TRBJ1-2; D not resolved. Trimming took 1 base from V and 7 from J, leaving 10 bases between them. The length of the CDR3 is 13 residues. Germline CDR1 is SEHNR and CDR2 is FQNEAQ (reference sequence). CDR3 bases: TGTGCCAGCAGCTTAGGGGAGTGGGCTGGCTACACCTTC. Residues: CASSLGEWAGYTF. Drawing the rest from reference TRBV7-9 and TRBJ1-2, the complete variable domain is DTGVSQNPRHKITKRGQNVTFRCDPISEHNRLYWYRQTLGQGPEFLTYFQNEAQLEKSRLLSDRFSAERPKGSFSTLEIQRTEQGDSAMYLCASSLGEWAGYTFGSGTRLTVV.

This chain links TRBV6-5 with TRBJ2-2, with 9 positions matching TRBD2. The germline gives CDR1 MNHEY, CDR2 SVGAGI. The CDR3 runs 16 residues. V dropped 0 bases and J dropped 5; count of bases not matched to a gene: 4. The CDR3 here is CASSYSASGTTGELFF. In DNA form, the CDR3 reads TGTGCCAGCAGTTACTCGGCTAGCGGGACAACCGGGGAGCTGTTTTTT.

The genes are TRBV4-1 and TRBJ2-1, with TRBD2 matching over 10 bases. After removal of 1 base from V and 6 bases from J, the junction contained 3 bases not matched to a gene. Germline V gene sequence: CDR1 MGHRA, CDR2 YSYEKL. This CDR3 region has 15 residues. The CDR3 DNA sequence: TGCGCCAGCAGCCAAGGGACTAGCGGTGTCAATGAGCAGTTCTTC. The encoded protein is CASSQGTSGVNEQFF.

This chain links TRBV27 with TRBJ1-4; no clear D. Trimming took 3 bases from V and 2 from J, leaving 16 bases between them. The germline gives CDR1 MNHEY, CDR2 SMNVEV (reference sequence). The CDR3 spans 17 residues. The CDR3: CASSFRWEESTNEKLFF. The CDR3 region has the DNA TGTGCCAGCAGTTTCAGGTGGGAGGAGTCGACTAATGAAAAACTGTTTTTT.

This clone has only one observation. The V and J genes are TRBV7-9 and TRBJ1-4; D ambiguous. The V gene's germline CDR1 is SEHNR and CDR2 FQNEAQ (reference sequence). This CDR3 has 15 amino acids. The V end lost 1 base, the J end lost 5 bases, and 11 bases lay between the germline ends. CDR3: CASSLVSGPNEKLFF. The CDR3, as DNA: TGTGCCAGCAGCTTAGTGAGCGGCCCGAATGAAAAACTGTTTTTT.

This clone was recorded once. The J gene is TRBJ1-5, the V gene TRBV7-2, with 9 nucleotides matching TRBD1. V shed 6 bases, J shed 4 bases, and the junction held 4 bases outside the gene matches. Germline V gives CDR1 SGHTA, CDR2 FQGNSA. The CDR3 has 14 residues. As DNA, the CDR3 is TGTGCCAGCAGGGTTGGGACAGGGAATCAGCCCCAGCATTTT. Protein: CASRVGTGNQPQHF.

The gene calls are TRBV30 and TRBJ2-7; 11 nucleotides agree with TRBD2. Germline V gene sequence: CDR1 GTSNPN, CDR2 SVGIG (reference sequence). Losses at the gene ends were 2 bases for V and 12 bases for J; bases not matched to a gene: 9. There are 13 residues in the CDR3. The DNA for the CDR3 is TGTGCCTGGAGTCCGGGACTAGCGGAATCGGGGTACTTC. Translated, it gives CAWSPGLAESGYF.